This T cell receptor (beta chain) was documented in a study of cytomegalovirus exposure and HLA in healthy donors. Assay used: immunoSEQ multiplex PCR; TCRdb lists only in-frame clones, some missing. The sample has about 160,000 clones; 90% to 97% are singletons. Germline loops: CDR1 LNHDA, CDR2 SQIVND (reference sequence). The CDR3 extends over 11 amino acids. The ends were cut back, 6 bases at V and 7 bases at J, with 10 bases in the middle. The sequencing input was PBMCs. This TCR was sampled from a woman in her late teens or twenties in good health and CMV-seronegative. The V call is TRBV19, the J call TRBJ2-7, with D possibly TRBD1 on 5 matching bases. CDR3 sequence: CASRGPREQYF. The CDR3 DNA reads as TGTGCCAGTAGGGGGCCAAGGGAGCAGTACTTC. Full variable domain (remainder filled in from reference TRBV19 and TRBJ2-7): DGGITQSPKYLFRKEGQNVTLSCEQNLNHDAMYWYRQDPGQGLRLIYYSQIVNDFQKGDIAEGYSVSREKKESFPLTVTSAQKNPTAFYLCASRGPREQYFGPGTRLTVT.